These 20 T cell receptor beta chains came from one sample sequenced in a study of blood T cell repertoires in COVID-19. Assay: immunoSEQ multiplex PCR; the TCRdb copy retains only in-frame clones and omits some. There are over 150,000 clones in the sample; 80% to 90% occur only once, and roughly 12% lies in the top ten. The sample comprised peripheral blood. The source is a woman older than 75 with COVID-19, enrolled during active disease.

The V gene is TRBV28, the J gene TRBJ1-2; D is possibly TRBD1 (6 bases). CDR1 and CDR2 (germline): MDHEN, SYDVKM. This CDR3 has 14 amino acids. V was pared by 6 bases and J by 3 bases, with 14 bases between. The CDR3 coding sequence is TGTGCCAGCAGCTCCCTCCAGGGGTACTATGGCTACACCTTC. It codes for CASSSLQGYYGYTF.

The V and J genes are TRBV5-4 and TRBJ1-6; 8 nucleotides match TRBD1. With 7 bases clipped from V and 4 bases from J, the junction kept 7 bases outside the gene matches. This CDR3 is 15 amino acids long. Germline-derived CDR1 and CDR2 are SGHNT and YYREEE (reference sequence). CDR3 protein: CASRYRGIYNSPLHF. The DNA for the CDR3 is TGTGCCAGCCGGTACAGGGGGATTTATAATTCACCCCTCCACTTT.

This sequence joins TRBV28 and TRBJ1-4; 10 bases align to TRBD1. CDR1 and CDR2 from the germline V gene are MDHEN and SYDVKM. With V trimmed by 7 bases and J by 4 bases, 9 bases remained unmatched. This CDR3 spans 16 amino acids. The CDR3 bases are TGTGCCAGCATGGGGACAGGGGAAACGAATAATGAAAAACTGTTTTTT. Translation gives CASMGTGETNNEKLFF.

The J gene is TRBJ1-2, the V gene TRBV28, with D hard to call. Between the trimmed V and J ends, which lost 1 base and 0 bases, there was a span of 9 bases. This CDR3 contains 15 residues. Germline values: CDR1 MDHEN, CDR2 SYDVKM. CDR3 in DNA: TGTGCCAGCAGTTTATCGGGATCCACTAACTATGGCTACACCTTC. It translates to CASSLSGSTNYGYTF.

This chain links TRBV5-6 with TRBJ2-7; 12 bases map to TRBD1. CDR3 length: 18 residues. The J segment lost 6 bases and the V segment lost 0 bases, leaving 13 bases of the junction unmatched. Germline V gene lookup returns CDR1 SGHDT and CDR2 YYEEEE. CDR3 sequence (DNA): TGTGCCAGCAGCTTGGACCTTTCGGCTAGGGACAGGGGGCGCGAGCAGTACTTC. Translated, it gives CASSLDLSARDRGREQYF.

The CDR3 DNA follows: TGTGCCAGCAGCTTCAGGGGGCGGACGCTTCAAGAGACCCAGTACTTC. It specifies CASSFRGRTLQETQYF. The chain links TRBV7-9 to TRBJ2-5, with 8 nucleotides matching TRBD1. V lost 3 bases and J lost 2; bases outside the gene matches: 8. Germline values: CDR1 SEHNR, CDR2 FQNEAQ (reference sequence). CDR3 size: 16 residues.

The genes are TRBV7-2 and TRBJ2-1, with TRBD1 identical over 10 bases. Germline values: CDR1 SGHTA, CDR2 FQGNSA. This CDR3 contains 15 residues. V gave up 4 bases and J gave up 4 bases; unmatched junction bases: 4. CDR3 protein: CASSSTGGAYNEQFF. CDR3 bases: TGTGCCAGCAGCTCGACAGGGGGCGCTTACAATGAGCAGTTCTTC.

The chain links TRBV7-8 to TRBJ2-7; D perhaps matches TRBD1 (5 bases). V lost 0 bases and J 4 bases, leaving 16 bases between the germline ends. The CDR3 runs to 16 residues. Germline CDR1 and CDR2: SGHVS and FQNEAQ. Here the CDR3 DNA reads TGTGCCAGCAGCTTAGCGCTCTTCAGGGAAACGTACGAGCAGTACTTC. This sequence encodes CASSLALFRETYEQYF.

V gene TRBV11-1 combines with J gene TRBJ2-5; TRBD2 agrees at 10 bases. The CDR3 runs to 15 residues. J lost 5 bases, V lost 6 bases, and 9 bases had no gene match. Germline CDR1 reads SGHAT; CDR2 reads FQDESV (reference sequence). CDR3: CASRKQLAGLETQYF. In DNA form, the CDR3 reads TGTGCCAGCAGGAAACAACTAGCGGGACTGGAGACCCAGTACTTC. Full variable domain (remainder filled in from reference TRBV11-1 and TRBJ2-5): EAEVAQSPRYKITEKSQAVAFWCDPISGHATLYWYRQILGQGPELLVQFQDESVVDDSQLPKDRFSAERLKGVDSTLKIQPAELGDSAMYLCASRKQLAGLETQYFGPGTRLLVL.

The CDR3 DNA reads as TGTGCCAGCCATGCCAGCAGTTTATTTTGGGGGAGTGGGGAAATGGGGACTGATCAGCCCCAGCATTTT. Translating gives CASHASSLFWGSGEMGTDQPQHF. The chain employs TRBV28 and TRBJ1-5; weak D call: TRBD1 (5 bases). With 8 bases removed from V and 5 bases from J, the gap between germline ends came to 43 bases. CDR3 length: 23 amino acids. The germline V gene has CDR1 MDHEN and CDR2 SYDVKM.

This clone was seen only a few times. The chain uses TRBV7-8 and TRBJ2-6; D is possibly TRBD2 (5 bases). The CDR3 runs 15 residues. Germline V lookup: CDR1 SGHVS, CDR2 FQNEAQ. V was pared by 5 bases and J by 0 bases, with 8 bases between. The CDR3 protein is CASSPRDSGANVLTF. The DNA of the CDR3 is TGTGCCAGCAGCCCTCGGGACTCTGGGGCCAACGTCCTGACTTTC. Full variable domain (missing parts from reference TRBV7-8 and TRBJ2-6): GAGVSQSPRYKVAKRGQDVALRCDPISGHVSLFWYQQALGQGPEFLTYFQNEAQLDKSGLPSDRFFAERPEGSVSTLKIQRTQQEDSAVYLCASSPRDSGANVLTFGAGSRLTVL.

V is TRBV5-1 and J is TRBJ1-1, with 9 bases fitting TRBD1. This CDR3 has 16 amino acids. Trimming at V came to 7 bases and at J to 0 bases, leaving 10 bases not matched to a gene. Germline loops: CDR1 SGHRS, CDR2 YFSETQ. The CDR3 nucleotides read TGCGCCAGCTTCCCGGGACAGGGCCTCATGAACACTGAAGCTTTCTTT. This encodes CASFPGQGLMNTEAFF. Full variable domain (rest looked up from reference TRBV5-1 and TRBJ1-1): KAGVTQTPRYLIKTRGQQVTLSCSPISGHRSVSWYQQTPGQGLQFLFEYFSETQRNKGNFPGRFSGRQFSNSRSEMNVSTLELGDSALYLCASFPGQGLMNTEAFFGQGTRLTVV.

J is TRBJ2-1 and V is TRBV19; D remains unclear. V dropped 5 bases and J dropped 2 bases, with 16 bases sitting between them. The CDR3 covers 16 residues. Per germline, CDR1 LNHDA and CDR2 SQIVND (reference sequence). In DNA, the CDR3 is TGTGCCAGTAGTCGTACTATGCGCAACGCCTACAATGAGCAGTTCTTC. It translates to CASSRTMRNAYNEQFF. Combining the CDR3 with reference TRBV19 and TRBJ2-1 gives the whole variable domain DGGITQSPKYLFRKEGQNVTLSCEQNLNHDAMYWYRQDPGQGLRLIYYSQIVNDFQKGDIAEGYSVSREKKESFPLTVTSAQKNPTAFYLCASSRTMRNAYNEQFFGPGTRLTVL.

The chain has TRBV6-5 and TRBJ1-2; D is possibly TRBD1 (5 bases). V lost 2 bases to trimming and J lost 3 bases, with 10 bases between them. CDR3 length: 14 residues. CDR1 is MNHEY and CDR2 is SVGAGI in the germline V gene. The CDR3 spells CASSYRGGDYGYTF. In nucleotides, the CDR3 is TGTGCCAGCAGTTACCGGGGGGGAGACTATGGCTACACCTTC.

CDR3 nucleotide sequence: TGTGCCAGCAGCACCCTACAGGGACCAAATGAAAAACTGTTTTTT. Its translation is CASSTLQGPNEKLFF. The genes are TRBV4-2 and TRBJ1-4; a weak D match, TRBD1 (6 bases). Germline values: CDR1 LGHNA, CDR2 YNFKEQ. The CDR3 sequence is 15 residues long. Trimming took off 5 bases at V and 5 bases at J, with 15 bases between the two ends.

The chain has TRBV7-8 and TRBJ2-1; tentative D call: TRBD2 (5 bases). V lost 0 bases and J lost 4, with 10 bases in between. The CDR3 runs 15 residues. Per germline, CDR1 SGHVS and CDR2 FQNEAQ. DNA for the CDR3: TGTGCCAGCAGCTTAGCTTACCGGGGATACAATGAGCAGTTCTTC. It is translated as CASSLAYRGYNEQFF.

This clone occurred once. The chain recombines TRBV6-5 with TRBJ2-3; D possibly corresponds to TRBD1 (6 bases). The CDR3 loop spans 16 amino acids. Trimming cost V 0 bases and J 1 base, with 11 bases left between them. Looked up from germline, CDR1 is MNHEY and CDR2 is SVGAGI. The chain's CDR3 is CASSYSRAGGTDTQYF. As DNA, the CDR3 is TGTGCCAGCAGTTACTCGAGGGCAGGGGGCACAGATACGCAGTATTTT.

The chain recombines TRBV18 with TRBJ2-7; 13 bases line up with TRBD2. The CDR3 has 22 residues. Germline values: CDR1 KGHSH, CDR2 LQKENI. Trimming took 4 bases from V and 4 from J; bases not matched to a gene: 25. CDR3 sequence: CASSRTGPLLLAGGNLAYEQYF. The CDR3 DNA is TGTGCCAGCTCACGGACAGGGCCCCTACTACTAGCGGGAGGGAATTTGGCTTACGAGCAGTACTTC.

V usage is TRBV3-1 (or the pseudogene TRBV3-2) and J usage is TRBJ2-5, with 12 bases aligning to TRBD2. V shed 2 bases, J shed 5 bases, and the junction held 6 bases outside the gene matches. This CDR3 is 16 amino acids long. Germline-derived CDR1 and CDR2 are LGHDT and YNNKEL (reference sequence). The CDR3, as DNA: TGTGCCAGCAGCCAAAATACCGGGACTAGCGGGGAGACCCAGTACTTC. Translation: CASSQNTGTSGETQYF.

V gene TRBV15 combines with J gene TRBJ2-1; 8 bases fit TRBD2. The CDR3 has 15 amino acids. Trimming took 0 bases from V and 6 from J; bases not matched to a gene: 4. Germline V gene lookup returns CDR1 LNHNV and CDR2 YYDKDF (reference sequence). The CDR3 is CATSRDREGLNEQFF. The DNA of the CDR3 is TGTGCCACCAGCAGAGACCGGGAGGGACTCAATGAGCAGTTCTTC. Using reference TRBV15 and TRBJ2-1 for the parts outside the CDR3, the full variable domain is DAMVIQNPRYQVTQFGKPVTLSCSQTLNHNVMYWYQQKSSQAPKLLFHYYDKDFNNEADTPDNFQSRRPNTSFCFLDIRSPGLGDTAMYLCATSRDREGLNEQFFGPGTRLTVL.